The clone carrying this T cell receptor (beta chain) was observed many times. The CDR3 is 12 amino acids. With V trimmed by 5 bases and J by 3 bases, 4 bases remained unmatched. Germline CDR1 and CDR2: SQVTM and ANQGSEA. These data come from a study of blood T cells in healthy people across ages. It was with a sample-barcoded 5' primer and a J-beta primer mix that a second PCR of about 6 to 12 cycles was run. Each CDR3 protein is one row after TCRdb ran MiXCR on the 5' RACE reads. The table has 500,000 to 650,000 distinct CDR3 sequences, 27% seen once. This sample also belongs to another study, concerning T cells of mothers and their children. That report notes: There were no persistent microchimeric T cell clones detected.

The rearrangement links TRBV29-1 to TRBJ2-7; 7 bases are shared with TRBD1. This receptor was identified in a boy aged 2 to 9 in good health. The sequenced material came from blood. In nucleotides, the CDR3 is TGCAGCGTTTCGACAGGGAGCTACGAGCAGTACTTC. The encoded protein is CSVSTGSYEQYF.